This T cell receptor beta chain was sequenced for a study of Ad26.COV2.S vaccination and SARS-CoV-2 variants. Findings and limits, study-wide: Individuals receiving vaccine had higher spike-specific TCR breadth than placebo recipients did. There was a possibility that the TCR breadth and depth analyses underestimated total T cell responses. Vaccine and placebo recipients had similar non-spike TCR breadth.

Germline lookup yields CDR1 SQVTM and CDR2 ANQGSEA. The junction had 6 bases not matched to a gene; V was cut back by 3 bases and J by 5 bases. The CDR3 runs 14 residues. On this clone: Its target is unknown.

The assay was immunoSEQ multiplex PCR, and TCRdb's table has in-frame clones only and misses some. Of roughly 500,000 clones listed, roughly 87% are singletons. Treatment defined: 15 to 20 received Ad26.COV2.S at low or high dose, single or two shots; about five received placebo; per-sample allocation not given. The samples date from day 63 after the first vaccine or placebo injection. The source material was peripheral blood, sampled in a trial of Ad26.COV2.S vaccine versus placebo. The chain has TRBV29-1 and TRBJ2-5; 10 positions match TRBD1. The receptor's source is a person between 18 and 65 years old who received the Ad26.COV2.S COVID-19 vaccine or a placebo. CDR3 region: CSVDGDRGGETQYF. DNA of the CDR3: TGCAGCGTTGATGGGGACAGGGGCGGGGAGACCCAGTACTTC.